This entry is about one T cell receptor (beta chain). The source of the sample is a study of response to subunit inactivated influenza vaccine. The CDR3 is 15 amino acids. V was cut by 6 bases and J by 1 base, with 12 bases left in between. TCRdb re-analysed the RT-PCR reads in MiXCR, keeping a single row per CDR3 protein. The sample carries over 400,000 distinct CDR3 sequences, over 10% recorded once. This sequence originates from a man over 45 who received an inactivated influenza vaccine. This material consisted of PBMCs from blood, taken more than 35 days after vaccination. The rearrangement uses TRBV12-3 or TRBV12-4 and TRBJ2-2; perhaps TRBD1 as D (5 bases). CDR3 nucleotides: TGTGCCAGCAGCGTACGCGGACAGAACACCGGGGAGCTGTTTTTT. This translates into CASSVRGQNTGELFF.